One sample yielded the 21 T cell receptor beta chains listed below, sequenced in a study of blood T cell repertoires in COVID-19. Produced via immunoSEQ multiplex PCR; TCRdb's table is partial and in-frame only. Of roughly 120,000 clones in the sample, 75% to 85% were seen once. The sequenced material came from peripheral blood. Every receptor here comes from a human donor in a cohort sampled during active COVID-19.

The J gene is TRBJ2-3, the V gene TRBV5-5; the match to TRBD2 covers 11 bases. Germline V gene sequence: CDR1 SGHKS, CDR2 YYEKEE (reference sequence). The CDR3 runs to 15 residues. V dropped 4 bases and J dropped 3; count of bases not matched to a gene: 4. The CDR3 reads CASSLRLAGTDTQYF. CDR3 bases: TGTGCCAGCAGCCTGAGACTAGCGGGGACAGATACGCAGTATTTT.

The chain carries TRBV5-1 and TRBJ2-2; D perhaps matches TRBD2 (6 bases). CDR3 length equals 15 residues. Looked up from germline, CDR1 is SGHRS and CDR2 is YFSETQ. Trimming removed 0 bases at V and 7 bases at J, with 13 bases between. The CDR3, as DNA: TGCGCCAGCAGCTTGGGGCAGGAGGGAATCGGGGAGCTGTTTTTT. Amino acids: CASSLGQEGIGELFF. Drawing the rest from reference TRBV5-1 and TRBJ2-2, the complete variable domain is KAGVTQTPRYLIKTRGQQVTLSCSPISGHRSVSWYQQTPGQGLQFLFEYFSETQRNKGNFPGRFSGRQFSNSRSEMNVSTLELGDSALYLCASSLGQEGIGELFFGEGSRLTVL.

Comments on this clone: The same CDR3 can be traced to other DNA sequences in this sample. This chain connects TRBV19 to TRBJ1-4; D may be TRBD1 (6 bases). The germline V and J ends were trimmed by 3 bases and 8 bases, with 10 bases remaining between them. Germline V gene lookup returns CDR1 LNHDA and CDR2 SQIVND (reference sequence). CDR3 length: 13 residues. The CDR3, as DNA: TGTGCCAGTAGTATGGGAACAGGGGAAAAACTGTTTTTT. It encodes CASSMGTGEKLFF.

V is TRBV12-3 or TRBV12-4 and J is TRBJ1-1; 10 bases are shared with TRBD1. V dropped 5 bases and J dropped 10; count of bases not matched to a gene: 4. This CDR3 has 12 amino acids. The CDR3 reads CASSRTGGRAFF. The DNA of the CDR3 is TGTGCCAGCAGTCGGACAGGGGGACGAGCTTTCTTT.

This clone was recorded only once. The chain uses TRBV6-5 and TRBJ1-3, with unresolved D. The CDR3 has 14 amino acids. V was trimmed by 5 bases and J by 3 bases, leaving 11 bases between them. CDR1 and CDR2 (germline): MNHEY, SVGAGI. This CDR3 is CASSPAGIGNTIYF. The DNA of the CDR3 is TGTGCCAGCAGTCCTGCCGGGATTGGAAACACCATATATTTT.

Written as DNA, the CDR3 is TGTGCCATCAGTGAAGGCTCAGGGATCAACTATGGCTACACCTTC. Amino acid sequence: CAISEGSGINYGYTF. The rearrangement joins TRBV10-3 to TRBJ1-2, with D possibly TRBD1 on 5 matching bases. This CDR3 has 15 residues. Trimming cost V 3 bases and J 2 bases, with 13 bases left between them. CDR1 ENHRY and CDR2 SYGVKD come from the germline V gene.

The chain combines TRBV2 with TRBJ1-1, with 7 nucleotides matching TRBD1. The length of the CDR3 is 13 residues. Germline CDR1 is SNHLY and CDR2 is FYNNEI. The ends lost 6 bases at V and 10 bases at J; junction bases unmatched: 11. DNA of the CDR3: TGTGCCAGCAGCGTAGGGACAGTCGGACGAGCTTTCTTT. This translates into CASSVGTVGRAFF.

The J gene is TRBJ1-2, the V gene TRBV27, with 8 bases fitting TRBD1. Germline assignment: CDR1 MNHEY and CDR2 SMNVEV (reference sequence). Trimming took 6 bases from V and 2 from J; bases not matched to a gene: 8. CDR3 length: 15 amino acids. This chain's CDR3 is CASRTTGTGNYGYTF. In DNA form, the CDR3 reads TGTGCCAGCAGGACAACCGGGACAGGAAACTATGGCTACACCTTC.

The CDR3 here is CASSYTRSYNSPLHF. The CDR3 DNA sequence: TGTGCCAGCAGTTACACGCGCTCCTATAATTCACCCCTCCACTTT. The chain combines TRBV6-5 with TRBJ1-6, with no clear D. Germline V gene lookup returns CDR1 MNHEY and CDR2 SVGAGI. The CDR3 length is 15 residues. V dropped 2 bases and J dropped 0 bases, with 5 bases sitting between them.

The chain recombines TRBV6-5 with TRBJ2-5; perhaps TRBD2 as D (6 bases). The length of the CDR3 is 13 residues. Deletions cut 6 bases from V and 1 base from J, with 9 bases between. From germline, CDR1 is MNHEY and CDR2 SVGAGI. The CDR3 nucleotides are TGTGCCAGCAGCCAGCGGGTCCAAGAGACCCAGTACTTC. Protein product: CASSQRVQETQYF.

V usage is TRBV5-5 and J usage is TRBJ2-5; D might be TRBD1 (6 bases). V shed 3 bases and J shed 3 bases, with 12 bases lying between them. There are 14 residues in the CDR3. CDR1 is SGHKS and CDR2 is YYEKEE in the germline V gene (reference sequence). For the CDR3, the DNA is TGTGCCAGCAGCTCCGGACAGATTGAAGAGACCCAGTACTTC. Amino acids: CASSSGQIEETQYF. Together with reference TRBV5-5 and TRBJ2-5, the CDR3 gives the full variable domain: DAGVTQSPTHLIKTRGQQVTLRCSPISGHKSVSWYQQVLGQGPQFIFQYYEKEERGRGNFPDRFSARQFPNYSSELNVNALLLGDSALYLCASSSGQIEETQYFGPGTRLLVL.

The CDR3, as DNA: TGTGCCAGCAGCCAGGATCTAGCGGGGCAAGAGACCCAGTACTTC. Protein sequence: CASSQDLAGQETQYF. V and J are TRBV3-1 (or the pseudogene TRBV3-2) and TRBJ2-5; 9 positions agree with TRBD2. Trimming took 3 bases from V and 2 from J; bases not matched to a gene: 4. Germline lookup yields CDR1 LGHDT and CDR2 YNNKEL (reference sequence). This CDR3 is built from 15 residues.

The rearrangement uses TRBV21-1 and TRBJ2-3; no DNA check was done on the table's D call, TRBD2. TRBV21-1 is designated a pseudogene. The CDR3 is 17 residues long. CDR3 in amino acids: CASHKTLAGLGRDTQYF. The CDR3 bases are TGTGCCAGCCACAAGACTCTAGCGGGGCTTGGGAGAGATACGCAGTATTTT.

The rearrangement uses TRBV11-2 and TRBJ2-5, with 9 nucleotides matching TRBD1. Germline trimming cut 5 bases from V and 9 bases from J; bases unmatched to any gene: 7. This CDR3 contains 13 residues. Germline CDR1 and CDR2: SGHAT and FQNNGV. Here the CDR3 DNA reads TGTGCCAGCAGCCAGGGACAGGGACAGGCCCAGTACTTC. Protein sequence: CASSQGQGQAQYF. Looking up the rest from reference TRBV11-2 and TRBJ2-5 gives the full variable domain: EAGVAQSPRYKIIEKRQSVAFWCNPISGHATLYWYQQILGQGPKLLIQFQNNGVVDDSQLPKDRFSAERLKGVDSTLKIQPAKLEDSAVYLCASSQGQGQAQYFGPGTRLLVL.

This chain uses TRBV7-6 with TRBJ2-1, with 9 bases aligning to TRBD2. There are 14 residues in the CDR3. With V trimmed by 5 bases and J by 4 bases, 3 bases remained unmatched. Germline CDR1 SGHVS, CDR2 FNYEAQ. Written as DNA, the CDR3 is TGTGCCAGCAGCGCGACTAGCGGATACAATGAGCAGTTCTTC. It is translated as CASSATSGYNEQFF.

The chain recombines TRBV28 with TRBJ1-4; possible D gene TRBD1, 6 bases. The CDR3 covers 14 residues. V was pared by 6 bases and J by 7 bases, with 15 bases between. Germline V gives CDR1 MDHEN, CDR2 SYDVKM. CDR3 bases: TGTGCCAGCAGGGCACAGGGTGACGGTGAAAAACTGTTTTTT. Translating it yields CASRAQGDGEKLFF.

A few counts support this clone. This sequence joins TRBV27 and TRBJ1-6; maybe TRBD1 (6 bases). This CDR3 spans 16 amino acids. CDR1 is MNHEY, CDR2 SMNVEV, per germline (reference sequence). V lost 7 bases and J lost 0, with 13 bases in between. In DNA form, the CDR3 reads TGTGCCAGCAAAGGGGGAGTGAGCTCCTATAATTCACCCCTCCACTTT. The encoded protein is CASKGGVSSYNSPLHF.

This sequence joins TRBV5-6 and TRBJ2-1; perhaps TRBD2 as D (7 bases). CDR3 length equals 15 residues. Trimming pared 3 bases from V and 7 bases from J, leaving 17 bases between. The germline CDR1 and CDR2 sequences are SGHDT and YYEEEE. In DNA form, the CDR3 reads TGTGCCAGCAGCTCTTGGGGGGGCTTCGGAAATGAGCAGTTCTTC. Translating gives CASSSWGGFGNEQFF.

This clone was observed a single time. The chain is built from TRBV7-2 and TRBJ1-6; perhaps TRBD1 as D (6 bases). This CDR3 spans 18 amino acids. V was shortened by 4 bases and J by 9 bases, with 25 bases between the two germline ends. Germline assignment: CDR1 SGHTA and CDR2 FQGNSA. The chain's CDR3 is CASSSPQGTGARISPLHF. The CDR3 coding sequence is TGTGCCAGCAGCTCCCCACAGGGAACCGGGGCAAGAATTTCACCCCTCCACTTT.

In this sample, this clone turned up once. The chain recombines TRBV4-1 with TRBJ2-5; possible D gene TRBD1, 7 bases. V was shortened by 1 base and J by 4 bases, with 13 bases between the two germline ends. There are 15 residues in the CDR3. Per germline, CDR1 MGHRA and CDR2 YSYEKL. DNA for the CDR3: TGCGCCAGCAGCCAAGGGGCAGGGGGGAGAGAGACCCAGTACTTC. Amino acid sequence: CASSQGAGGRETQYF.

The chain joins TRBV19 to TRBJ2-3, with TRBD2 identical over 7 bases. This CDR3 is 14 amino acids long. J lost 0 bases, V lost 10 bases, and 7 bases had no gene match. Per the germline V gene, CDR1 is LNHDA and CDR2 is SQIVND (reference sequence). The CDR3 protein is CATRTSFSTDTQYF. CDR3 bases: TGTGCCACCAGGACTAGTTTTAGCACAGATACGCAGTATTTT. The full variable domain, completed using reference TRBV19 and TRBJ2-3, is DGGITQSPKYLFRKEGQNVTLSCEQNLNHDAMYWYRQDPGQGLRLIYYSQIVNDFQKGDIAEGYSVSREKKESFPLTVTSAQKNPTAFYLCATRTSFSTDTQYFGPGTRLTVL.